Presented here are 27 T cell receptor beta chains from one specimen sequenced in a study of early T cells in non-severe SARS-CoV-2 infection. Using its own MiXCR run on the 5' RACE reads, TCRdb lists one record per CDR3 protein. The sample includes about 77,000 distinct CDR3 sequences, about 5% seen only once; the top ten take approximately 7.4%. This sample comprised whole blood, obtained at baseline. All receptors come from an adult who was a healthcare worker with PCR-confirmed SARS-CoV-2 infection or an uninfected control (not recorded which).

This clonotype was found many times. The rearrangement links TRBV5-6 to TRBJ1-3; 8 nucleotides match TRBD1. V gave up 5 bases and J gave up 2 bases; unmatched junction bases: 3. Germline V gene sequence: CDR1 SGHDT, CDR2 YYEEEE. CDR3 size: 14 residues. CDR3 protein: CASRMTGAGNTIYF. DNA for the CDR3: TGTGCCAGCAGGATGACAGGGGCTGGAAACACCATATATTTT.

J is TRBJ2-7 and V is TRBV6-1; 10 bases map to TRBD1. V gave up 3 bases and J gave up 4 bases; unmatched junction bases: 6. The germline V gene encodes CDR1 MNHNS and CDR2 SASEGT. This CDR3 contains 15 residues. The DNA of the CDR3 is TGTGCCAGCAGTGATAGGACAGGGGGAACTTACGAGCAGTACTTC. Its translation is CASSDRTGGTYEQYF.

A word on this clonotype: It may be a read error: a sequence one base away is much more abundant. Without the conserved terminal phenylalanine or tryptophan, this CDR3 likely stems from a read error. The genes are TRBV4-1 and TRBJ1-1; possible D gene TRBD1, 5 bases. This CDR3 comprises 11 residues. Germline CDR1 and CDR2: MGHRA and YSYEKL. Between the trimmed V and J ends, which lost 5 bases and 8 bases, there was a span of 9 bases. For the CDR3, the DNA is TGCGCCAGCAGCTACGCAGGGGAAGCTTTCTCT. Translating gives CASSYAGEAFS.

This clonotype was observed many times. The rearrangement links TRBV10-3 to TRBJ2-7, with a tentative D call TRBD1 (6 bases). V lost 3 bases, J lost 2 bases, and 11 bases lay in between. The germline gives CDR1 ENHRY, CDR2 SYGVKD. This CDR3 comprises 14 residues. CDR3 in DNA: TGTGCCATCAGTGATCCCGGGACACCCTACGAGCAGTACTTC. Protein sequence: CAISDPGTPYEQYF.

This clonotype was counted ten times or more. The chain is built from TRBV27 and TRBJ2-1, with 10 bases matching TRBD1. Germline V gene data show CDR1 as MNHEY and CDR2 as SMNVEV (reference sequence). The V and J ends lost 4 bases and 4 bases, in that order; junction bases with no gene match: 4. The CDR3 totals 15 residues. The chain's CDR3 is CASSSRQGAYNEQFF. The CDR3 nucleotides read TGTGCCAGCAGTTCACGACAGGGGGCTTACAATGAGCAGTTCTTC.

The chain couples TRBV10-3 to TRBJ1-1; tentative D call: TRBD1 (5 bases). Germline lookup yields CDR1 ENHRY and CDR2 SYGVKD. The CDR3 runs 13 residues. V lost 2 bases and J lost 12, with 16 bases in between. CDR3 region: CAISELDRFPSFF. The CDR3, as DNA: TGTGCCATCAGTGAGCTCGACAGATTTCCGTCTTTCTTT.

The chain joins TRBV28 to TRBJ1-5; TRBD1 might be the D (5 bases). The V and J ends lost 0 bases and 7 bases respectively, with 10 bases between them. Germline V gives CDR1 MDHEN, CDR2 SYDVKM. The CDR3 runs 14 residues. The CDR3, as DNA: TGTGCCAGCAGTTTATGGGCAGGGCGGCAGCCCCAGCATTTT. Amino acid sequence: CASSLWAGRQPQHF.

The rearrangement joins TRBV23-1 to TRBJ2-6; D might be TRBD1 or TRBD2, each matching 5 bases. TRBV23-1 is noted as an ORF with a role that remains uncertain. The germline V and J ends were trimmed by 3 bases and 0 bases, with 27 bases remaining between them. This CDR3 is 22 amino acids long. The CDR3 loop reads CASSHGGSSQVGGASGANVLTF. CDR3 in DNA: TGCGCCAGCAGTCACGGAGGATCCTCACAAGTTGGGGGAGCCTCTGGGGCCAACGTCCTGACTTTC.

At least ten counts were recorded for this clonotype. The chain carries TRBV21-1 and TRBJ1-5; TRBD1 is taken as the D call from the table, unchecked against the DNA. TRBV21-1 is tagged as a pseudogene. The CDR3 spans 14 residues. CDR3 nucleotide sequence: TGTGCCAGCAGCAACCGGACAGTGGGCCAGCCCCAGCATTTT. This gives the protein CASSNRTVGQPQHF.

This clonotype was counted many times. The rearrangement links TRBV28 to TRBJ2-1, with D perhaps TRBD2 (5 bases). CDR1 and CDR2 from the germline V gene are MDHEN and SYDVKM. This CDR3 has 13 amino acids. Trimming removed 5 bases at V and 5 bases at J, with 10 bases between. CDR3 sequence: CASSPGLDNEQFF. The CDR3 bases are TGTGCCAGCAGTCCTGGACTCGACAATGAGCAGTTCTTC.

Only a few counts were recorded for this clonotype. Written as DNA, the CDR3 is TGTGCCAGCAGACCTTCGGGGACTAGCACAGATACGCAGTATTTT. Translated: CASRPSGTSTDTQYF. J is TRBJ2-3 and V is TRBV6-1; possibly TRBD2 for D (6 bases). The CDR3 is made up of 15 amino acids. CDR1 is MNHNS, CDR2 SASEGT, per germline. V was clipped by 6 bases and J by 0 bases, with 13 bases between them.

This clonotype was found many times. The rearrangement links TRBV12-3 or TRBV12-4 to TRBJ1-4; D unclear. Trimming took off 3 bases at V and 6 bases at J, with 5 bases between the two ends. This CDR3 is built from 12 residues. Written as DNA, the CDR3 is TGTGCCAGCAGTTTGTTGGATGAAAAACTGTTTTTT. Translating gives CASSLLDEKLFF.

This clonotype occurred many times. The V gene is TRBV7-9, the J gene TRBJ2-1, with 8 positions matching TRBD1. CDR3 length: 11 amino acids. V shed 3 bases, J shed 15 bases, and the junction held 4 bases outside the gene matches. Germline-derived CDR1 and CDR2 are SEHNR and FQNEAQ (reference sequence). DNA of the CDR3: TGTGCCAGCAGCTTGACAGGGGATGGGTTCTTC. Amino acids: CASSLTGDGFF.

There are a few counts of this clonotype. The chain links TRBV12-3 or TRBV12-4 to TRBJ1-1; 8 nucleotides agree with TRBD1. V was pared by 9 bases and J by 3 bases, with 6 bases of the junction left unmatched. The CDR3 length is 13 residues. The CDR3 DNA is TGTGCCAGTTGGGACAGGAGGGACACTGAAGCTTTCTTT. It encodes CASWDRRDTEAFF.

This clonotype was seen many times. This chain links TRBV7-6 with TRBJ2-5; perhaps TRBD1 as D (6 bases). The germline V gene encodes CDR1 SGHVS and CDR2 FNYEAQ. The CDR3 has 16 residues. V lost 5 bases to trimming and J lost 2 bases, with 18 bases between them. The CDR3 sequence: CASSPGQGWKQETQYF. As DNA, the CDR3 is TGTGCCAGCAGCCCTGGGCAGGGGTGGAAACAAGAGACCCAGTACTTC.

This clonotype turned up a few times. This chain links TRBV11-2 with TRBJ2-1, with D tentatively TRBD2 (5 bases). Trimming took off 5 bases at V and 8 bases at J, with 10 bases between the two ends. The CDR3 contains 12 residues. Germline V gene lookup returns CDR1 SGHAT and CDR2 FQNNGV. CDR3 DNA: TGTGCCAGCAGCCGCCTGGGAGATGAGCAGTTCTTC. Translating it yields CASSRLGDEQFF.

This clonotype was seen a few times. The V call is TRBV12-3 or TRBV12-4, the J call TRBJ2-2, with 7 bases that match TRBD2. This CDR3 has 15 residues. With 4 bases clipped from V and 1 base from J, the junction kept 3 bases outside the gene matches. CDR3 in DNA: TGTGCCAGCAGTTGGGCTAGCGGGAACACCGGGGAGCTGTTTTTT. Residues: CASSWASGNTGELFF.

The CDR3 reads CASSPWADRYSGANVLTF. CDR3 in DNA: TGTGCCAGCAGCCCCTGGGCAGACAGGTACTCTGGGGCCAACGTCCTGACTTTC. The chain is built from TRBV7-8 and TRBJ2-6; TRBD1 is a possible D gene (6 bases). Deletions cut 5 bases from V and 0 bases from J, with 17 bases between. CDR3 size: 18 residues. Germline V gene data show CDR1 as SGHVS and CDR2 as FQNEAQ.

With respect to this clonotype: A much larger clone lies one base from this, so it may be a read error. The chain recombines TRBV20-1 with TRBJ2-1, with D possibly matching TRBD1 (5 bases). The CDR3 has 12 residues. CDR1 is DFQATT and CDR2 is SNEGSKA in the germline V gene (reference sequence). V was cut by 8 bases and J by 6 bases, with 14 bases left in between. This chain's CDR3 is CSSSRQGNEQFF. The CDR3 DNA sequence: TGCAGTTCCTCCAGGCAGGGCAATGAGCAGTTCTTC.

This clonotype came up a few times. The chain links TRBV11-3 to TRBJ2-3, with 9 bases lining up with TRBD2. V was clipped by 8 bases and J by 5 bases; unmatched bases: 14. The germline V gene has CDR1 SGHNT and CDR2 YENEEA. This CDR3 contains 16 residues. In nucleotides, the CDR3 is TGTGCCAGCTCCGGCCCCGCTAGCGGGATGGAAGATACGCAGTATTTT. Translating it yields CASSGPASGMEDTQYF.

This clonotype was seen ten or more times. The gene calls are TRBV19 and TRBJ2-7; no definite D call. Germline V gene sequence: CDR1 LNHDA, CDR2 SQIVND (reference sequence). V was clipped by 5 bases and J by 7 bases, with 18 bases between them. The CDR3 has 14 residues. As DNA, the CDR3 is TGTGCCAGTAGTGCCCCCGGGTCCCTGAGGGAGCAGTACTTC. Translated, it gives CASSAPGSLREQYF.

This clonotype showed up many times. The CDR3 region has the DNA TGTGCCAGCAGCTTAGGGGGGGCGGGCGGCGCCTACAATGAGCAGTTCTTC. It codes for CASSLGGAGGAYNEQFF. The chain couples TRBV7-6 to TRBJ2-1, with D perhaps TRBD1 or TRBD2 (6 bases each). The CDR3 has 17 amino acids. Germline V lookup: CDR1 SGHVS, CDR2 FNYEAQ. Deletions cut 1 base from V and 2 bases from J, with 15 bases between.

This clonotype was picked up a small number of times. The chain carries TRBV20-1 and TRBJ2-3, with 8 bases that match TRBD2. Trimming cost V 7 bases and J 1 base; bases outside gene matches: 7. The CDR3 is 14 residues long. Looked up from germline, CDR1 is DFQATT and CDR2 is SNEGSKA (reference sequence). DNA of the CDR3: TGCAGTGTTCAGACGGGAGGGGGCACAGATACGCAGTATTTT. It specifies CSVQTGGGTDTQYF.

This clonotype was picked up many times. V and J are TRBV27 and TRBJ2-3, with 8 bases fitting TRBD1. Germline V lookup: CDR1 MNHEY, CDR2 SMNVEV (reference sequence). This CDR3 spans 15 amino acids. V dropped 4 bases and J dropped 4; count of bases not matched to a gene: 7. The DNA for the CDR3 is TGTGCCAGCAGTTCCCGGACAGGGTTAGCAGATACGCAGTATTTT. It encodes CASSSRTGLADTQYF.

The rearrangement links TRBV4-1 to TRBJ1-2; 7 nucleotides line up with TRBD1. This CDR3 has 15 residues. The junction had 12 bases not matched to a gene; V was cut back by 4 bases and J by 7 bases. The germline V gene has CDR1 MGHRA and CDR2 YSYEKL. CDR3 coding DNA: TGCGCCAGCAGCCCCTGGACCCAGGGGGGGGCTGGCTACACCTTC. It translates to CASSPWTQGGAGYTF.

In its sample, this clonotype was seen many times. The V and J genes are TRBV19 and TRBJ1-5; unclear D gene. The V and J ends lost 6 bases and 0 bases respectively, with 15 bases between them. The CDR3 has 16 amino acids. Germline CDR1 is LNHDA and CDR2 is SQIVND (reference sequence). The CDR3 protein is CASSLSRTVSNQPQHF. DNA for the CDR3: TGTGCCAGTAGCCTAAGCAGGACGGTTAGCAATCAGCCCCAGCATTTT.

This sequence joins TRBV11-2 and TRBJ1-1; D gene unclear. The CDR3 extends over 15 amino acids. The V and J ends lost 5 bases and 2 bases respectively, with 15 bases between them. Germline CDR1 is SGHAT and CDR2 is FQNNGV. The CDR3 sequence is CASSPYGGSNTEAFF. CDR3 nucleotide sequence: TGTGCCAGCAGCCCTTACGGAGGGTCTAACACTGAAGCTTTCTTT. Combining the CDR3 with reference TRBV11-2 and TRBJ1-1 gives the whole variable domain EAGVAQSPRYKIIEKRQSVAFWCNPISGHATLYWYQQILGQGPKLLIQFQNNGVVDDSQLPKDRFSAERLKGVDSTLKIQPAKLEDSAVYLCASSPYGGSNTEAFFGQGTRLTVV.